These 27 T cell receptor beta chains originate from one sample sequenced in a study of cytomegalovirus exposure and HLA in healthy donors. Some clones are missing from TCRdb's copy, which holds only in-frame ones; the method was immunoSEQ multiplex PCR. In the table there are some 190,000 clones, roughly 86% of which are singletons. The source material was PBMCs. The receptors come from a young man in good health and CMV-seropositive.

This sequence joins TRBV15 and TRBJ2-1; 13 positions agree with TRBD2. Germline CDR1 LNHNV, CDR2 YYDKDF (reference sequence). V lost 2 bases and J lost 7; bases outside the gene matches: 2. The CDR3 is 15 amino acids. The CDR3 spells CATSRRTSGSNEQFF. In DNA, the CDR3 is TGTGCCACCAGCAGACGGACTAGCGGGAGTAATGAGCAGTTCTTC. Based on the CDR3 plus reference TRBV15 and TRBJ2-1, the full variable domain is DAMVIQNPRYQVTQFGKPVTLSCSQTLNHNVMYWYQQKSSQAPKLLFHYYDKDFNNEADTPDNFQSRRPNTSFCFLDIRSPGLGDTAMYLCATSRRTSGSNEQFFGPGTRLTVL.

This clone has only one observation. This chain connects TRBV28 to TRBJ2-2; tentative D call: TRBD2 (6 bases). The CDR3 is 14 residues long. V gave up 4 bases and J gave up 2 bases, with 8 bases separating them. CDR1 is MDHEN and CDR2 is SYDVKM in the germline V gene. This CDR3 reads CASSSSDNTGELFF. Here the CDR3 DNA reads TGTGCCAGCAGTTCTAGCGACAACACCGGGGAGCTGTTTTTT.

CDR3 nucleotides: TGTGCCAGCAGTTTTGAAGGGACGGACAATGAGCAGTTCTTC. It is translated as CASSFEGTDNEQFF. The chain employs TRBV28 and TRBJ2-1, with D tentatively TRBD1 or TRBD2 (5 bases each). The CDR3 is 14 residues long. Per germline, CDR1 MDHEN and CDR2 SYDVKM. The ends were cut back, 3 bases at V and 5 bases at J, with 11 bases in the middle.

The chain is built from TRBV6-6 and TRBJ1-3, with unresolved D. Germline CDR1 MNHNY, CDR2 SVGAGI (reference sequence). The V end lost 2 bases, the J end lost 2 bases, and 10 bases lay between the germline ends. This CDR3 is built from 15 residues. Here the CDR3 reads CASSYGLVPGNTIYF. The CDR3 bases are TGTGCCAGCAGTTACGGCCTCGTCCCTGGAAACACCATATATTTT.

In its sample, this clone was seen a few times. V is TRBV9 and J is TRBJ2-1, with 10 bases matching TRBD2. Per the germline V gene, CDR1 is SGDLS and CDR2 is YYNGEE. Trimming removed 7 bases from V and 5 bases from J; junction bases left unmatched: 6. The CDR3 is 14 amino acids. The CDR3 DNA is TGTGCCAGCGCGGGAGCGGGGGGGAACAATGAGCAGTTCTTC. Its protein is CASAGAGGNNEQFF. Combining the CDR3 with reference TRBV9 and TRBJ2-1 gives the whole variable domain DSGVTQTPKHLITATGQRVTLRCSPRSGDLSVYWYQQSLDQGLQFLIQYYNGEERAKGNILERFSAQQFPDLHSELNLSSLELGDSALYFCASAGAGGNNEQFFGPGTRLTVL.

V usage is TRBV7-2 and J usage is TRBJ1-1, with D hard to call. Trimming took 3 bases from V and 1 from J, leaving 3 bases between them. The CDR3 contains 12 residues. Germline assignment: CDR1 SGHTA and CDR2 FQGNSA. The CDR3 spells CASSFKNTEAFF. DNA for the CDR3: TGTGCCAGCAGCTTTAAGAACACTGAAGCTTTCTTT.

The chain combines TRBV21-1 with TRBJ1-2; the table calls TRBD1, which could not be checked here. TRBV21-1 is tagged as a pseudogene. The CDR3 spans 14 residues. CDR3 sequence reads: CASSKLGPNYGYTF. In DNA form, the CDR3 reads TGTGCCAGCAGCAAACTTGGGCCGAACTATGGCTACACCTTC.

This chain connects TRBV7-3 to TRBJ2-3; no definite D call. CDR3 size: 13 residues. Germline assignment: CDR1 SGHTA and CDR2 FQGTGA. The V and J ends lost 2 bases and 0 bases respectively, with 3 bases between them. As DNA, the CDR3 is TGTGCCAGCAGCTTAGCTAGCACAGATACGCAGTATTTT. It specifies CASSLASTDTQYF. Filled out from reference TRBV7-3 and TRBJ2-3, the complete variable domain reads GAGVSQTPSNKVTEKGKYVELRCDPISGHTALYWYRQSLGQGPEFLIYFQGTGAADDSGLPNDRFFAVRPEGSVSTLKIQRTERGDSAVYLCASSLASTDTQYFGPGTRLTVL.

This chain links TRBV19 with TRBJ1-1; D remains unclear. Trimming pared 3 bases from V and 6 bases from J, leaving 20 bases between. The CDR3 covers 16 residues. Germline V gene sequence: CDR1 LNHDA, CDR2 SQIVND (reference sequence). CDR3 DNA sequence: TGTGCCAGTAGTATTCGTTCGGGAGTAGGAGCCGCTGAAGCTTTCTTT. It yields the protein CASSIRSGVGAAEAFF.

The V and J genes are TRBV7-3 and TRBJ1-2, with no clear D. This CDR3 is built from 14 residues. The germline CDR1 and CDR2 sequences are SGHTA and FQGTGA. V was clipped by 5 bases and J by 7 bases, with 17 bases between them. CDR3 nucleotides: TGTGCCAGCAGCCCAGACGCCCAGTTAGGTGGCTACACCTTC. It translates to CASSPDAQLGGYTF.

The J gene is TRBJ2-1, the V gene TRBV15; 9 bases match TRBD2. The germline CDR1 and CDR2 sequences are LNHNV and YYDKDF (reference sequence). V gave up 5 bases and J gave up 6 bases; unmatched junction bases: 11. This CDR3 is built from 16 residues. The CDR3 is CATSRYISGRGNEQFF. The CDR3 DNA follows: TGTGCCACCAGCCGGTATATTAGCGGGAGAGGCAATGAGCAGTTCTTC.

This clone has just one count. The V call is TRBV5-6, the J call TRBJ2-7; no reliable D call. The CDR3 consists of 15 residues. Trimming removed 1 base at V and 6 bases at J, with 17 bases between. Germline V lookup: CDR1 SGHDT, CDR2 YYEEEE. The CDR3 DNA reads TGTGCCAGCAGCTTGCGAGATCCCCTGGCCACCGAGCAGTACTTC. Translating it yields CASSLRDPLATEQYF.

The genes are TRBV27 and TRBJ2-1; TRBD2 matches 11 bases. V lost 5 bases and J lost 2; bases outside the gene matches: 2. Germline lookup yields CDR1 MNHEY and CDR2 SMNVEV (reference sequence). This CDR3 has 15 amino acids. The CDR3 sequence is CASSLLAGAYNEQFF. CDR3 coding DNA: TGTGCCAGCAGTCTACTAGCGGGAGCCTACAATGAGCAGTTCTTC.

This clone has just one count. The V call is TRBV11-2, the J call TRBJ2-7, with D maybe TRBD2 (5 bases). The germline gives CDR1 SGHAT, CDR2 FQNNGV. The CDR3 has 13 amino acids. The V end lost 3 bases, the J end lost 3 bases, and 9 bases lay between the germline ends. The CDR3 nucleotides read TGTGCCAGCAGCTTTACCCGGGACTACGAGCAGTACTTC. As protein: CASSFTRDYEQYF.

The V gene is TRBV11-3, the J gene TRBJ2-7; possible D gene TRBD2, 6 bases. The germline CDR1 and CDR2 sequences are SGHNT and YENEEA. The CDR3 has 17 residues. V lost 5 bases and J 1 base, leaving 21 bases between the germline ends. The DNA for the CDR3 is TGTGCCAGCAGCGCGCGGCCGTGGCAGGAGGGGTCCTACGAGCAGTACTTC. It is translated as CASSARPWQEGSYEQYF. The full variable domain, its missing parts supplied by reference TRBV11-3 and TRBJ2-7, is EAGVVQSPRYKIIEKKQPVAFWCNPISGHNTLYWYLQNLGQGPELLIRYENEEAVDDSQLPKDRFSAERLKGVDSTLKIQPAELGDSAVYLCASSARPWQEGSYEQYFGPGTRLTVT.

V and J are TRBV20-1 and TRBJ2-5, with a tentative D call TRBD2 (5 bases). The CDR3 is made up of 11 amino acids. CDR1 is DFQATT and CDR2 is SNEGSKA in the germline V gene (reference sequence). The V and J ends lost 6 bases and 4 bases respectively, with 9 bases between them. DNA for the CDR3: TGCAGTGCGGTAGAGGGAGAGACCCAGTACTTC. Amino acid sequence: CSAVEGETQYF.

The gene calls are TRBV15 and TRBJ2-1, with 11 bases identical to TRBD2. The V gene end was trimmed by 3 bases and the J gene end by 6 bases; junction bases not matched to a gene: 7. Germline CDR1 reads LNHNV; CDR2 reads YYDKDF (reference sequence). The CDR3 runs to 16 residues. CDR3 sequence reads: CATSSKATSGSNEQFF. The DNA for the CDR3 is TGTGCCACCAGCAGCAAAGCTACTAGCGGGAGCAATGAGCAGTTCTTC.

CDR3 in amino acids: CASSLGTTNEKLFF. The CDR3 nucleotides are TGCGCCAGCAGCTTAGGCACAACTAATGAAAAACTGTTTTTT. This rearrangement joins TRBV5-1 to TRBJ1-4; D remains ambiguous. From germline, CDR1 is SGHRS and CDR2 YFSETQ. Trimming removed 2 bases at V and 0 bases at J, with 5 bases between. This CDR3 comprises 14 residues.

About this clone itself: The sample carries other DNA sequences with the same CDR3. The chain carries TRBV7-2 and TRBJ2-6; unclear D gene. CDR1 SGHTA and CDR2 FQGNSA come from the germline V gene. The V end lost 1 base, the J end lost 0 bases, and 4 bases lay between the germline ends. The CDR3 loop spans 15 amino acids. CDR3 nucleotides: TGTGCCAGCAGCTTAGAGAGCTCTGGGGCCAACGTCCTGACTTTC. It yields the protein CASSLESSGANVLTF.

The rearrangement links TRBV27 to TRBJ2-2, with a possible D match to TRBD2 (6 bases). Germline assignment: CDR1 MNHEY and CDR2 SMNVEV (reference sequence). The CDR3 has 14 residues. Trimming took 4 bases from V and 4 from J, leaving 10 bases between them. In DNA, the CDR3 is TGTGCCAGCAGTTCGTCGGGACTCACCGGGGAGCTGTTTTTT. Protein sequence: CASSSSGLTGELFF.

V usage is TRBV4-2 and J usage is TRBJ2-3, with D uncertain. Germline CDR1 LGHNA, CDR2 YNFKEQ. The germline V and J ends were trimmed by 0 bases and 4 bases, with 11 bases remaining between them. The CDR3 contains 15 residues. CDR3 sequence: CASSQDRVSPDTQYF. In DNA, the CDR3 is TGTGCCAGCAGCCAAGATAGGGTAAGCCCAGATACGCAGTATTTT.

This clone was picked up one time. J is TRBJ1-5 and V is TRBV18, with D perhaps TRBD1 (5 bases). Trimming shortened V by 3 bases and J by 7 bases, and 13 bases separated the two germline ends. Germline V gives CDR1 KGHSH, CDR2 LQKENI. This CDR3 is 14 amino acids long. CDR3: CASSPADRDQPQHF. The CDR3 DNA reads as TGTGCCAGCTCACCGGCTGATCGGGACCAGCCCCAGCATTTT. Variable domain in full (rest from reference TRBV18 and TRBJ1-5): NAGVMQNPRHLVRRRGQEARLRCSPMKGHSHVYWYRQLPEEGLKFMVYLQKENIIDESGMPKERFSAEFPKEGPSILRIQQVVRGDSAAYFCASSPADRDQPQHFGDGTRLSIL.

This clone is a singleton in its sample. The chain has TRBV4-2 and TRBJ2-7; the D is unclear. Trimming removed 0 bases from V and 2 bases from J, with 11 bases in between. Germline V CDR1 and CDR2: LGHNA, YNFKEQ. CDR3 length equals 15 residues. The CDR3 here is CASSQEINSAYEQYF. The DNA for the CDR3 is TGTGCCAGCAGCCAAGAGATTAATAGTGCCTACGAGCAGTACTTC.

The chain is built from TRBV11-3 and TRBJ1-1; 7 bases agree with TRBD1. The CDR3 runs to 14 residues. Losses at the gene ends were 5 bases for V and 1 base for J; bases not matched to a gene: 4. CDR1 SGHNT and CDR2 YENEEA come from the germline V gene. The CDR3 spells CASSVGQTNTEAFF. The CDR3 bases are TGTGCCAGCAGCGTGGGACAGACGAACACTGAAGCTTTCTTT.

DNA for the CDR3: TGTGCCAGCAGCTCCCCCTGGGGAGGGAGTGCAGATACGCAGTATTTT. Protein product: CASSSPWGGSADTQYF. The chain links TRBV5-4 to TRBJ2-3; 7 bases agree with TRBD2. Germline CDR1 SGHNT, CDR2 YYREEE (reference sequence). V trimming: 3 bases; J trimming: 4 bases; junction bases outside the gene matches: 11. This CDR3 has 16 amino acids.

The genes are TRBV7-2 and TRBJ1-4; 10 bases are shared with TRBD1. From germline, CDR1 is SGHTA and CDR2 FQGNSA. V trimming: 5 bases; J trimming: 8 bases; junction bases outside the gene matches: 2. The CDR3 is 13 amino acids. The CDR3 spells CASSPDRGEKLFF. The CDR3 DNA sequence: TGTGCCAGCAGCCCGGACAGGGGGGAAAAACTGTTTTTT.

This clone occurred once. At one end the junction does not follow the germline gene, possibly because of a read error. This chain links TRBV7-7 with TRBJ2-5, with 11 bases identical to TRBD2. This CDR3 contains 14 residues. Germline lookup yields CDR1 SSHAT and CDR2 FNYEAQ (reference sequence). The CDR3 DNA sequence: TGTGCTAGCAGCGAGCGGACTAGCGGGGAGACCCAGTACTTC. Its protein product is CASSERTSGETQYF.